These T cell receptor beta chains were read from a single sample in a study of early T cells in non-severe SARS-CoV-2 infection. TCRdb reanalysed the 5' RACE reads using MiXCR and keeps one entry per CDR3 protein. The repertoire holds 75,000 to 80,000 distinct CDR3 sequences, about 16% seen once, with 2.9% in the top ten. The sequencing input was whole blood. All receptors come from an adult who was a healthcare worker with PCR-confirmed SARS-CoV-2 infection or an uninfected control (not recorded which). Both conserved end residues are trimmed from each CDR3.

j_call | v_call | cdr3_aa
TRBJ2-2 | TRBV11-2 | ASSSSGLAGPSNTGELF
TRBJ1-5 | TRBV7-2 | ASSDGSTGTKKAQH
TRBJ2-7 | TRBV12-5 | ASGLMVTSGYEQY
TRBJ2-1 | TRBV29-1 | SVEAGSLGYEQF
TRBJ2-1 | TRBV27 | ASTQTSGGALSSYNEQF
TRBJ2-2 | TRBV7-6 | ASSSIPSGGNTGELF
TRBJ1-1 | TRBV12-3/TRBV12-4 | ASKLDSLNTEAF
TRBJ1-4 | TRBV29-1 | SVVWTGSNEKLF
TRBJ1-5 | TRBV4-1 | ASSQDRTDQPQH
TRBJ2-1 | TRBV6-5 | ASSYGLSSYNEQF
TRBJ2-1 | TRBV11-2 | ASTRGVYNEQF
TRBJ2-3 | TRBV7-9 | ASSFTGGPKDTQY
TRBJ2-5 | TRBV7-2 | ASSLVDRAQETQY
TRBJ2-7 | TRBV6-5 | ASSYWQGGEQY
TRBJ1-1 | TRBV21-1 | AISVGHKHTPNTEAF
TRBJ2-7 | TRBV11-3 | ASSFPLAYEQY
TRBJ1-5 | TRBV27 | ASSATGGFNQPQH
TRBJ2-4 | TRBV28 | ASSFDHSVRNIQY
TRBJ2-5 | TRBV7-2 | ASSQTAGGPVGAQY
TRBJ1-2 | TRBV10-1 | ASSELGGHPSNYGYT
TRBJ1-3 | TRBV29-1 | SVEFRSSGNTIY
TRBJ2-1 | TRBV7-8 | ASSTRDRYNEQF
TRBJ2-6 | TRBV5-1 | ASSSRAGANVLT
TRBJ2-6 | TRBV12-3/TRBV12-4 | ASTTIRTSEVWGANVLT
TRBJ1-3 | TRBV20-1 | SALTGTGIMNTIY
TRBJ2-7 | TRBV25-1 | ASSEQGIGPEQY
TRBJ2-3 | TRBV20-1 | SSRDRLSTDTQY
TRBJ2-3 | TRBV9 | ASSVAGEFTQY
TRBJ1-2 | TRBV18 | ASSPVGQGSYGYT
TRBJ1-1 | TRBV5-1 | ASSSTGNTEAF
TRBJ1-5 | TRBV28 | ASSPRGTGNKPQH
TRBJ1-1 | TRBV5-4 | ASSLGQGVMNTEAF
TRBJ1-6 | TRBV3-1 | ASSQGGGTYNSPLH
TRBJ2-1 | TRBV29-1 | SVLGQGAGNEQF
TRBJ2-1 | TRBV11-3 | ASSLANIITYNEQF
TRBJ2-3 | TRBV7-9 | ASSLPLLAGGFTDTQY
TRBJ2-1 | TRBV2 | AQSTENEQF
TRBJ1-2 | TRBV27 | ASSRGGPYNYGYT
TRBJ1-1 | TRBV25-1 | ASLQDTEAF
TRBJ2-1 | TRBV3-1 | ASSQVNDYYNEQF
TRBJ2-1 | TRBV13 | ASSLIPRGGAYNEQF
TRBJ1-1 | TRBV29-1 | SVHLWQLNTEAF
TRBJ2-5 | TRBV20-1 | SASLYGGPQGGQY
TRBJ2-5 | TRBV7-9 | ASSPATGVETQY
TRBJ2-1 | TRBV24-1 | ATSDRSGQGRSYNEQF
TRBJ2-2 | TRBV6-5 | ASSPGLRNTGELF
TRBJ1-5 | TRBV7-3 | ASSLVSNQPQH
TRBJ1-6 | TRBV5-1 | ASSQMGEGRSPLH
TRBJ1-5 | TRBV18 | ASSPGYQPQH